This note documents a single TCR beta chain sequence. As yet, its antigen is unknown. The sample comes from a study of shared clonotypes between healthy human individuals. Overall study results and limits: The represented genetic and exposure-history diversity was limited by the small number of donors. Donor clonotype sharing was expected to depend on sequencing depth.

Assay: immunoSEQ multiplex PCR; the TCRdb copy retains only in-frame clones and omits some. The repertoire holds around 1.6 million clones, with approximately 98% as singletons. The V gene's germline CDR1 is LNHNV and CDR2 YYDKDF (reference sequence). The V end lost 5 bases, the J end lost 4 bases, and 7 bases lay between the germline ends. The CDR3 contains 12 residues. The healthy adult donors were HIV-negative and reported no recent acute infections or vaccinations. The source material was naive CD4+ T cells sorted from blood. Stated subset: CD45RA+ positively selected. This chain links TRBV15 with TRBJ2-3; D unresolved. This sequence was found in a man aged 30-40 years in good health. The CDR3 protein is CATSRIPDTQYF. The CDR3 coding sequence is TGTGCCACCAGCCGCATCCCAGATACGCAGTATTTT.